A single T cell receptor beta chain is shown here with its context. What antigen it recognizes has not been identified. No much larger clonotype is one base removed from it; base qualities were not supplied. This record comes from a study of cytomegalovirus exposure and HLA in healthy donors (dated by TCRdb to 2016 to 2017). Some background on the complete study: A later analysis indicated that the 130 or so validation repertoires were generated on the platform also employed for the 700 or so repertoires of the first cohort. The study aimed to test whether cataloging public T cell receptors could reveal signatures of past pathogen exposure. A separate validation cohort of 100 to 150 different subjects was used in addition to the approximately 610-subject first cohort. High-throughput TCR immunosequencing, statistical association of individual TCRs with disease status, and machine learning were combined to predict cytomegalovirus infection status. Results and caveats for the whole study, not just this receptor: Of the cluster scores, 85% to 95% were above 0 in a later analysis, which found that TCRs clustered in the first cohort also tended to co-occur in the roughly 130 validation repertoires. A later analysis lacked HLA typing for the validation cohort, so it scored co-occurrence in that cohort across all 130 or so repertoires. In both the original and validation cohorts, the classifier was reported to diagnose cytomegalovirus status with high specificity and sensitivity. The authors suggested that the approach could potentially be extended to other disease states and immunological phenotypes. Most TCR sequences were seen in very few donors, while some public TCRs were found in many individuals. Three of the identified cytomegalovirus-associated TCR beta chains were confirmed in vitro to be specific for cytomegalovirus antigens. A total of roughly 160 TCR beta chains were listed by the study as associated with cytomegalovirus.

V is trimmed back by 6 bases and J by 3 bases, and the junction contains 8 bases that no gene match accounts for. Counted from cysteine to phenylalanine, this CDR3 has 15 amino acids. Only CDR3 DNA is held: 45 bases, read in frame from base 1. CDR1 is given as MNHEY and CDR2 as SVGAGI, both from the germline V gene. Donors formed part of the validation cohort, which comprised 120 subjects and was distinct from the first cohort of 670 or so subjects. Library creation used the immunoSEQ multiplex PCR assay. As for how the authors treated the data: A statistical classification framework was developed to diagnose cytomegalovirus status using the catalog of TCR beta chain sequences. Here the immuneACCESS table is served through TCRdb, limited to in-frame sequences with V and J called. Missing clones are a known gap in these copies; in checked studies unresolved V genes cover under half, and the rest lacks a known reason. V, J and clone size were drawn from that table, and D and trimming were deduced from the DNA. In this sample the table shows about 100,000 clones, approximately 94% of which occur a single time. The ten largest clones represent 0.7% to 0.9% of the sample.

The chain was built from TRBV6-5 and TRBJ1-5, with 7 bases in between that match TRBD1. The specimen was PBMCs. The sequence derives from a woman aged 18-30 years in good health and CMV-seronegative. The CDR3 here reads CASRSQGSINQPQHF. The sequenced DNA is TGTGCCAGCAGATCACAGGGGTCGATCAATCAGCCCCAGCATTTT.